The T cell receptor beta chain under discussion was sequenced for a study of tumor and adjacent non-tumor tissue in lung cancer. Across the whole study: Patients were aged roughly 31 to 76, approximately ten men and a handful of women, stage I to III. Whole-study results and caveats: Top 100 clones took a larger repertoire share in normal lung.

TCRbeta libraries were built with three rounds of nested PCR, modified from ARM-PCR. MiXCR, run by TCRdb on the multiplex PCR reads, gives a single entry per CDR3 protein. The sample has roughly 65,000 distinct CDR3 sequences; about three fifths are singletons. The germline gives CDR1 MNHNS, CDR2 SASEGT. The CDR3 has 12 amino acids. Notes on this clonotype: Its specificity is not known. An end of the junction differs from the germline gene, which may be a read error.

RNA was extracted from bulk tissue without any cell sorting. The specimen was lung tumor tissue. The source is a man aged 50-60 years with non-small cell lung cancer. The chain couples TRBV6-1 to TRBJ2-1, with D perhaps assigned TRBD1 or TRBD2 (5 bases each). The chain's CDR3 is CASRVEVTEQLF. The DNA of the CDR3 is TGTGCCAGTCGCGTGGAGGTGACAGAGCAGTTATTC.